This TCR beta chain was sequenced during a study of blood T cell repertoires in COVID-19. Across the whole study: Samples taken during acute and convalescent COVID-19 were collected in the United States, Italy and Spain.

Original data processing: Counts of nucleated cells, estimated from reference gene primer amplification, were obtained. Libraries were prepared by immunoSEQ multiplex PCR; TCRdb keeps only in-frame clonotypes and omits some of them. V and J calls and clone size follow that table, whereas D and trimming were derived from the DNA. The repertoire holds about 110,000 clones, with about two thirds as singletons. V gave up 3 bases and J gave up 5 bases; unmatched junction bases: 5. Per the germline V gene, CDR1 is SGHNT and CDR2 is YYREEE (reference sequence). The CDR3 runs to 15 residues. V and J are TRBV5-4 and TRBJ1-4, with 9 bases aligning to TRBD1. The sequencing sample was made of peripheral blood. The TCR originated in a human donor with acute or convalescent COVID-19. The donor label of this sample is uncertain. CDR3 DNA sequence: TGTGCCAGCAGCTACGGGACAGGGAGGAATGAAAAACTGTTTTTT. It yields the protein CASSYGTGRNEKLFF.